A selection of T cell receptor beta chains follows, all from one sample in a study of human T cells and chemical hapten exposure. TCRdb re-derived calls from the RACE reads in MiXCR, one entry per CDR3 protein. This repertoire shows some 83,000 distinct CDR3 sequences, about 10% found once; its top ten account for around 4.4%. This sample comprised whole blood, obtained in connection with sensitization to the hapten diphenylcyclopropenone (DPC). Receptor source: a woman aged 50 to 60 with alopecia areata. Some clones in this sample may be carry-over from other donors' samples. Each CDR3 is given with its conserved first and last residue. The D gene is left open where the match is weak. Expanded clones are given a class, and other clones once, few, many or no size at all.

d_call: -; v_call: TRBV3-1; clone_size: few; j_call: TRBJ2-7; cdr3_aa: CASSQEGRDTRIYEQYF; cdr3_nt: TGTGCCAGCAGCCAAGAGGGTCGGGATACACGAATCTACGAGCAGTACTTC
d_call: -; v_call: TRBV6-2/TRBV6-3; clone_size: few; j_call: TRBJ2-7; cdr3_aa: CASSYVQGYEQYF; cdr3_nt: TGTGCCAGCAGTTACGTTCAGGGCTACGAGCAGTACTTC
d_call: -; v_call: TRBV19; clone_size: few; j_call: TRBJ2-7; cdr3_aa: CASSPSSGLYEQYF; cdr3_nt: TGTGCCAGTAGTCCTAGTAGCGGTCTCTACGAGCAGTACTTC
d_call: TRBD2; v_call: TRBV3-1; clone_size: -; j_call: TRBJ2-1; cdr3_aa: CASSLRLAHEQFF; cdr3_nt: TGTGCCAGCAGCCTAAGACTAGCCCATGAGCAGTTCTTC
d_call: -; v_call: TRBV7-9; clone_size: few; j_call: TRBJ1-3; cdr3_aa: CASSLGANSGNTIYF; cdr3_nt: TGTGCCAGCAGCTTAGGAGCCAACTCTGGAAACACCATATATTTT
d_call: -; v_call: TRBV28; clone_size: -; j_call: TRBJ2-1; cdr3_aa: CASSLNREQFF; cdr3_nt: TGTGCCAGCAGTTTAAATCGTGAGCAGTTCTTC
d_call: -; v_call: TRBV2; clone_size: few; j_call: TRBJ2-1; cdr3_aa: CASSRYGGPDNEQFF; cdr3_nt: TGTGCCAGCAGTAGATACGGGGGGCCTGACAATGAGCAGTTCTTC
d_call: -; v_call: TRBV6-5; clone_size: many; j_call: TRBJ2-3; cdr3_aa: CASSWRRVPSTDTQYF; cdr3_nt: TGTGCCAGCAGTTGGCGCAGGGTCCCGAGCACAGATACGCAGTATTTT
d_call: -; v_call: TRBV4-3; clone_size: few; j_call: TRBJ2-1; cdr3_aa: CASSHRSSYNEQFF; cdr3_nt: TGCGCCAGCAGCCACCGAAGCTCCTACAATGAGCAGTTCTTC
d_call: -; v_call: TRBV7-2; clone_size: many; j_call: TRBJ2-3; cdr3_aa: CASSTWGSSTDTQYF; cdr3_nt: TGTGCCAGCAGCACCTGGGGCAGTAGCACAGATACGCAGTATTTT